This TCR beta chain derives from a study of a mutant IDH1 vaccine in newly diagnosed glioma. About the study: The treated population exhibited a male proportion of about 60%, a female proportion of around 38%, and a mean age of around 40 years.

The method was immunoSEQ multiplex PCR; TCRdb's version includes in-frame clones alone and lacks a portion of them. The sample carries over 50,000 clones, approximately 90% recorded once. Note on this clone: Its antigen remains unknown.

Germline V gives CDR1 SGHTA, CDR2 FQGNSA. Between the trimmed V and J ends, which lost 2 bases and 3 bases, there was a span of 10 bases. The CDR3 spans 14 residues. Findings and limits, study-wide: Changes to the top peripheral T cell clonotypes appeared unrelated to pseudoprogression. Detectable vaccine-induced immune responses arose in about 93% of patients.

Time point denoted: week 5, during vaccination. A single vaccine dose contained 300 ug of mutant IDH1 20-mer peptide, and topical imiquimod was used with it. The donors had new WHO grade 3 or 4 astrocytomas; these were IDH1-mutant and ATRX-lost. V usage is TRBV7-2 and J usage is TRBJ1-2; D possibly corresponds to TRBD1 (5 bases). The material sequenced was PBMCs, taken from a glioma patient whose treatment included an IDH1 peptide vaccine. The TCR was taken from a woman aged 40 to 50 with glioma. CDR3 bases: TGTGCCAGCAGCTTACCGGGACGGCACTATGGCTACACCTTC. Translation: CASSLPGRHYGYTF.